This TCR beta chain was obtained from a study of blood T cell repertoires in COVID-19. As for the study in general: T cells, B-cell-depleted T cells, or PBMCs supplied cDNA or gDNA.

This clone was detected a few times. Ages ranged from roughly 18 to 100 years, with residence in around 24 US areas. Assay: immunoSEQ multiplex PCR; the TCRdb copy retains only in-frame clones and omits some. The profile shows over 150,000 clones, roughly 80% of them singletons. This TCR was sampled from a man aged 35 to 55 who had recovered from COVID-19. What was sequenced was PBMCs or T cells enriched from blood (not recorded which).

The CDR3 bases are TGTGCCAGCAGTTTCCGGGGGGTGGGTGAGCAGTTCTTC. Residues: CASSFRGVGEQFF. The rearrangement uses TRBV12-3 or TRBV12-4 and TRBJ2-1, with TRBD2 matching over 7 bases. CDR3 length: 13 amino acids. V shed 3 bases and J 9 bases; nucleotides not matched to a gene: 5.